This T cell receptor beta chain was retrieved from a study of Ad26.COV2.S vaccination and SARS-CoV-2 variants (dated by TCRdb to the early 2020s). For the study in its entirety: Vaccine-arm donors were drawn from COV1001, a multicentre, randomized, double-blind, placebo-controlled phase I-IIa trial of Ad26.COV2.S in healthy adults. Dosing of Ad26.COV2.S was intramuscular, at either 5x10^10 or 1x10^11 viral particles, delivered as one shot or as two shots spaced 56 days apart. Sequencing of the TCRbeta repertoire served to evaluate the specificity and breadth of SARS-CoV-2-reactive T cell receptors following Ad26.COV2.S vaccination. The TCR-sequenced set comprised about 30 samples: around 20 Ad26.COV2.S vaccine recipients, 5 placebo recipients and 8 SARS-CoV-2 convalescent individuals. Trial participants were randomized into five groups of five, in which low-dose or high-dose Ad26.COV2.S was given once or twice, or placebo was given on both occasions. Investigators remained blinded to trial group allocation during experiments and outcome assessment.

Compared with germline, V lacks 2 bases and J lacks 7 bases; bases without a gene match: 14. From its cysteine to its phenylalanine, the CDR3 spans 17 amino acids. Only the CDR3 region is kept as DNA, spanning 51 bases read in frame from base 1. The germline V gene encodes CDR1 MDHEN and CDR2 SYDVKM. The immunoSEQ Assay was the method used to sequence TCRbeta CDR3 regions. After extraction, genomic DNA underwent amplification by bias-controlled multiplex PCR, followed by high-throughput sequencing. On the study's bioinformatics: To quantify the absolute abundance of every unique TCRbeta CDR3 region, sequences were collapsed and filtered. Usable DNA was measured by amplifying reference genes present in all nucleated cells, and TCRbeta template counts were normalized to that usable DNA to estimate T cell fraction. Repertoire TCRs were annotated as SARS-CoV-2-specific when V gene, CDR3 amino acid sequence and J gene were exactly matched to a known reactive TCR set. MIRA supplied the reference SARS-CoV-2 TCR set, which was filtered for enrichment in COVID-19-positive ImmuneCODE repertoires so that public or cross-reactive TCRs were removed. Based on the MIRA antigens, annotated TCRs were further analysed at the level of specific ORF or position within ORF. Breadth was defined as annotated unique rearrangements over total unique productive rearrangements; depth was the summed frequency of those rearrangements. Two-sided Wilcoxon rank-sum tests were used to compare TCR breadth between groups. TCRdb took over this immuneACCESS table, retaining in-frame rearrangements with V and J assigned. Such tables are incomplete; in checked studies, under half of the missing clones stem from an unresolved V gene, and the remainder is unexplained. The DNA gave D and trimming, while V, J and clone size come from that table. This sample holds 350,000 to 450,000 clones; approximately 81% were observed only once. The ten largest clonotypes hold 3.3% of the sample.

The sample's treatment or condition label is to be understood as: some 20 received Ad26.COV2.S at low or high dose, single or two shots; 5 received placebo; per-sample allocation not given. Repertoires of vaccine and placebo recipients were sequenced from samples taken on day 63 after the first injection. Between 29 July and 7 August 2020, Cohort 1b enrolled fewer than 30 adults aged 18-55 years at one site in Boston, USA. Ad26.COV2.S was a replication-incompetent adenovirus type 26 vector expressing a prefusion-stabilized SARS-CoV-2 spike protein from the original Wuhan strain. Summary of the overall study and its limitations: Vaccine and placebo recipients had similar non-spike TCR breadth, a finding consistent with the vaccine containing only spike. Comparing responses between vaccine doses or regimens was not something the study was powered to do. Higher spike-specific TCR breadth was observed in Ad26.COV2.S recipients than in placebo recipients (P = 0.0014). According to the authors, total T cell responses may have been underestimated by the TCR breadth and depth analyses. Substantial breadth of spike-specific CD8+ and CD4+ T cell responses was reported after vaccination.

About this clone itself: This clone's antigen is unknown. Per-base qualities were not stored, and no clone one base away is much larger.

This specimen was peripheral blood, taken in a trial of Ad26.COV2.S vaccine versus placebo. The receptor chain draws on TRBV28 and TRBJ2-1; 7 bases in the middle match TRBD2. The receptor was derived from a person between 18 and 65 years old who received the Ad26.COV2.S COVID-19 vaccine or a placebo. The DNA reads TGTGCCAGCAGTTTAGTCCAGAGGGAGGGGAATGCGAATGAGCAGTTCTTC. The translation is CASSLVQREGNANEQFF.